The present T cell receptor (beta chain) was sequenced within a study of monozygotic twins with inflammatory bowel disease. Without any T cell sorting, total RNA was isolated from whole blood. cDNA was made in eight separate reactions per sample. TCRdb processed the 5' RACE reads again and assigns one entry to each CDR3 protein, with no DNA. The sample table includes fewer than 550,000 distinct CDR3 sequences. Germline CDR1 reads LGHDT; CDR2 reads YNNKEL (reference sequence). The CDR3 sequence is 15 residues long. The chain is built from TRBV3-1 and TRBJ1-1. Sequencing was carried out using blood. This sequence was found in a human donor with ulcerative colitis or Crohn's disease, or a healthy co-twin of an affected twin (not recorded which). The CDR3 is CASSQDRQAWTEAFF.